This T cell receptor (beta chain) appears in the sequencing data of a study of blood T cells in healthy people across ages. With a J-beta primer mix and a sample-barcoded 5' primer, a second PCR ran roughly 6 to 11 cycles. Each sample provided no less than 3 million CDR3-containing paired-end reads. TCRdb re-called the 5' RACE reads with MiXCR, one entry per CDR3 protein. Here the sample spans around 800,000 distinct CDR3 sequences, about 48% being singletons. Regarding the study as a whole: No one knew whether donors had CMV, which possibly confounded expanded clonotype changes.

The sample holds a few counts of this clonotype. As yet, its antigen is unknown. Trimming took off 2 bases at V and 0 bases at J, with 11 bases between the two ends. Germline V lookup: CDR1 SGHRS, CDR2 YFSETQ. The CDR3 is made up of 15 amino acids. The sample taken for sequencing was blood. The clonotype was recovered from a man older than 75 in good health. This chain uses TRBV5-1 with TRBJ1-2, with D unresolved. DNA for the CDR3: TGCGCCAGCAGCTTCGGAGGAACCGCTAACTATGGCTACACCTTC. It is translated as CASSFGGTANYGYTF.